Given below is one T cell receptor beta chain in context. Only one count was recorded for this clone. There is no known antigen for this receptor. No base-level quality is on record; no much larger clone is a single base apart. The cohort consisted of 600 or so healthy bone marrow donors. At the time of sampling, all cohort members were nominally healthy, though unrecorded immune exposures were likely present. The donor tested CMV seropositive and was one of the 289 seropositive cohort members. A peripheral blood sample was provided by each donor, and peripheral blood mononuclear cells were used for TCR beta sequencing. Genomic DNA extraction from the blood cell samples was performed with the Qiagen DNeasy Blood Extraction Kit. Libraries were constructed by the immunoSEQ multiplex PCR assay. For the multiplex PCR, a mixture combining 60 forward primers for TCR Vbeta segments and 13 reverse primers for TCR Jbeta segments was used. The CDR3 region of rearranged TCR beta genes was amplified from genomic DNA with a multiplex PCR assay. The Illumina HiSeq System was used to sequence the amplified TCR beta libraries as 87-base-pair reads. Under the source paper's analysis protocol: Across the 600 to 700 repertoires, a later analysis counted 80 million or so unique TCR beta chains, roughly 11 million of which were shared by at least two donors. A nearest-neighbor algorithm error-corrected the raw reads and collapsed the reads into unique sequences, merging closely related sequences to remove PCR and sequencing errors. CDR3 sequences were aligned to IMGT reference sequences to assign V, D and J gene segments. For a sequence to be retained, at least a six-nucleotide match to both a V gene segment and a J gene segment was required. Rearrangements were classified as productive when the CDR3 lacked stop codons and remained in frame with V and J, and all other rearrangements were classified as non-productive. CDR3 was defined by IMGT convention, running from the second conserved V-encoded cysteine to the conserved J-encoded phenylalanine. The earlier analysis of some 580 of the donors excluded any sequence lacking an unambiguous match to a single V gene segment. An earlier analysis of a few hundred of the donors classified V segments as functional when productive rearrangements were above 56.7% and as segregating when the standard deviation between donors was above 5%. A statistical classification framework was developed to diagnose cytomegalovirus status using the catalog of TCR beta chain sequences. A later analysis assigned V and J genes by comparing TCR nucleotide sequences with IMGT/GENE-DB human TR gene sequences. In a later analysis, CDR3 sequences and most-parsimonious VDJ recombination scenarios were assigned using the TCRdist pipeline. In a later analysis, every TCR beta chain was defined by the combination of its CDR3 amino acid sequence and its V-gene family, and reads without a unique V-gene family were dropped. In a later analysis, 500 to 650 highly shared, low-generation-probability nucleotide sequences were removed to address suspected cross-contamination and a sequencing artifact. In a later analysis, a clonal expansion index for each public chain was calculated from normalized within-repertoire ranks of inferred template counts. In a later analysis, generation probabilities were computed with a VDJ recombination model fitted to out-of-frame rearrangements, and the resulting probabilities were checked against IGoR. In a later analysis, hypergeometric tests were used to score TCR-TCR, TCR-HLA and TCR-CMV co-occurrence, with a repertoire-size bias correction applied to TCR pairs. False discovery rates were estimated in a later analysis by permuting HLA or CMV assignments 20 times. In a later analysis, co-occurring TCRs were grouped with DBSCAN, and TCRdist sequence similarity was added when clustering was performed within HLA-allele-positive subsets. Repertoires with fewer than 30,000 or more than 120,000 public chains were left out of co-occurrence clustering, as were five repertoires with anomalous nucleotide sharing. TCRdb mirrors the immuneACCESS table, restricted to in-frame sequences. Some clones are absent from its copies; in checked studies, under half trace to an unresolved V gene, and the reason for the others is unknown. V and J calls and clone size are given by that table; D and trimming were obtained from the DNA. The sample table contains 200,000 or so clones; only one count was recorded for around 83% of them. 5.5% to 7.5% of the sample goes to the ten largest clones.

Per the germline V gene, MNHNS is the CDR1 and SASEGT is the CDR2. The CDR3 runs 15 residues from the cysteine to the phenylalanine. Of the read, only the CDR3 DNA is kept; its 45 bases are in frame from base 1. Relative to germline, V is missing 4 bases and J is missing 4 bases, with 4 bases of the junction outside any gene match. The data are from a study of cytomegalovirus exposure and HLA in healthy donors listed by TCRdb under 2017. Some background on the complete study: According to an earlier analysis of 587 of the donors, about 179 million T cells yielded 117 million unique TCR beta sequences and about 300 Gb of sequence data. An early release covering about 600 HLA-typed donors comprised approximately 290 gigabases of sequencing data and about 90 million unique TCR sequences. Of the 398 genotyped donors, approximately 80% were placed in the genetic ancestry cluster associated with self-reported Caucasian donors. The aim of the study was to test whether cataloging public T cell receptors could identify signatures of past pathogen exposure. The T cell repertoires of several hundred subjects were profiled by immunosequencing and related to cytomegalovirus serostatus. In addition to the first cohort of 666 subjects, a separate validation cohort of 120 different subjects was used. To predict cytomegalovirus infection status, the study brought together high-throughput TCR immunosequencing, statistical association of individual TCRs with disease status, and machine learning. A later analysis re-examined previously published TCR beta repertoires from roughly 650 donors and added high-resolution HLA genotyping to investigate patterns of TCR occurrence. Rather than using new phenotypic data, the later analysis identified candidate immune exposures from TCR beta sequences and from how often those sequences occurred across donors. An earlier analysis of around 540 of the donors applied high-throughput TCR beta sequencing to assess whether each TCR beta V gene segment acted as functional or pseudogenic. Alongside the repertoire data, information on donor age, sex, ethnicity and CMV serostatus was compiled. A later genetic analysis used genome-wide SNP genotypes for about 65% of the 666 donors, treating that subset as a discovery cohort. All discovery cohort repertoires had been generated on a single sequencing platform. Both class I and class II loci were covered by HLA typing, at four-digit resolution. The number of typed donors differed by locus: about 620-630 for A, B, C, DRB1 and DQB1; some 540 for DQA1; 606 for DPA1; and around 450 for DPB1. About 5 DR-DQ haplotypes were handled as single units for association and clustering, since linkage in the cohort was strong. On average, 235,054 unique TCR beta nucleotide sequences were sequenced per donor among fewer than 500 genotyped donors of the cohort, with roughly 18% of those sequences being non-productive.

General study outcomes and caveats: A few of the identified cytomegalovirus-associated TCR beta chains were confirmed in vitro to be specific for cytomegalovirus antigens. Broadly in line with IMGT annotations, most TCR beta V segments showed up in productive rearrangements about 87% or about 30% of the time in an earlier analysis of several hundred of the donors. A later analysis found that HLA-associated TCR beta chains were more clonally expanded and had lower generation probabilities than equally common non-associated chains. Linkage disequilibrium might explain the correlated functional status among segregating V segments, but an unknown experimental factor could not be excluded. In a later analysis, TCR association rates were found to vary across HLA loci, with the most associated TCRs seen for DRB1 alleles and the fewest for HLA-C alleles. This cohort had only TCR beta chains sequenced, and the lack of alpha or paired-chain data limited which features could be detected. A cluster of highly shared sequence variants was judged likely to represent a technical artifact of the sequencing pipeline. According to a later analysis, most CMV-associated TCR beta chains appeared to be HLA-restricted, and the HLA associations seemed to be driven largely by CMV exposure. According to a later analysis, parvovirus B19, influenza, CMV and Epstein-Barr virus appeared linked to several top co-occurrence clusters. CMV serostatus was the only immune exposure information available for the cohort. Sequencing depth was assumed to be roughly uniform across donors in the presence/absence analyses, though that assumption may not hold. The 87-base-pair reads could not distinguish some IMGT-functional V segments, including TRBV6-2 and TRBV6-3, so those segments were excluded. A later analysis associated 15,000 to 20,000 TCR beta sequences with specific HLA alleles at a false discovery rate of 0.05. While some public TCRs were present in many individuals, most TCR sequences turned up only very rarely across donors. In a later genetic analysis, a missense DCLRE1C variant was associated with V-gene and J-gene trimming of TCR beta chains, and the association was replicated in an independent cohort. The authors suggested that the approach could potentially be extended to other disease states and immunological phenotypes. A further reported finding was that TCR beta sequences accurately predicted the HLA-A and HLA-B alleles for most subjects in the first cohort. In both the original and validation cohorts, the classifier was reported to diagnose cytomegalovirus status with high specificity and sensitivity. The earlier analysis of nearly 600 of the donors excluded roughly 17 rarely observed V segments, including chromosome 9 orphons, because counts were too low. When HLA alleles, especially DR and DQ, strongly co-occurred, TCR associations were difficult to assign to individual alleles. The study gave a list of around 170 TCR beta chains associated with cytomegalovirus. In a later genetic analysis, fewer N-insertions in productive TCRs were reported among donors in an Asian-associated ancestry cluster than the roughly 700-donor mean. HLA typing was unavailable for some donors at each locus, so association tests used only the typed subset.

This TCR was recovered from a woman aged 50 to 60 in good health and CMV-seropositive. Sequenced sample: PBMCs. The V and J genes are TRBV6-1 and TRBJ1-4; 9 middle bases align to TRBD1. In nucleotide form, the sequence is TGTGCCAGCAGTGGGGGGACAGGGAATAATGAAAAACTGTTTTTT. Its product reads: CASSGGTGNNEKLFF.